Each of the 10 T cell receptor beta chains below was sequenced from the same sample in a study of shared clonotypes between healthy human individuals (dated by TCRdb to about 2020). The library was generated by the immunoSEQ multiplex PCR assay. Drawn from immuneACCESS, this table holds only the in-frame rearrangements with V and J called that TCRdb kept. Clones are partly lost; checked studies trace under half to an unresolved V gene and leave the rest unexplained. Counted in this sample were about 490,000 clones; 79% of them appeared once. About 12% of the sample belongs to the ten largest clones. The sample taken for sequencing was PBMCs. These receptors were collected from a woman aged 40 to 50 in good health. Some clones in this sample may be carry-over from other donors' samples.

The CDR3 protein is CASSYSTGGIETQYF. CDR3 DNA sequence: TGTGCCAGCAGTTACTCCACAGGGGGCATCGAGACCCAGTACTTC. This sequence joins TRBV6-5 and TRBJ2-5; 9 nucleotides line up with TRBD1. Germline V gives CDR1 MNHEY, CDR2 SVGAGI. This CDR3 is built from 15 residues. V shed 0 bases and J 5 bases; nucleotides not matched to a gene: 4.

The J gene is TRBJ2-7, the V gene TRBV20-1; D gene ambiguous. Per the germline V gene, CDR1 is DFQATT and CDR2 is SNEGSKA (reference sequence). The CDR3 has 10 residues. Trimming took off 3 bases at V and 5 bases at J, with 5 bases between the two ends. The CDR3 protein is CSASNDEQYF. The CDR3 DNA reads TGCAGTGCTAGTAATGACGAGCAGTACTTC.

The CDR3 protein is CASSEALGPGELFF. CDR3 coding DNA: TGTGCCAGCAGTGAAGCGCTAGGTCCCGGGGAGCTGTTTTTT. This chain connects TRBV6-1 to TRBJ2-2; D is unresolved. Trimming left V 0 bases short and J 6 bases short, with 8 bases between. The germline V gene has CDR1 MNHNS and CDR2 SASEGT. This CDR3 is built from 14 residues.

This chain connects TRBV7-3 to TRBJ2-5; 9 bases map to TRBD1. V lost 4 bases, J lost 6 bases, and 6 bases stayed unmatched. The CDR3 loop spans 14 amino acids. Germline V gene lookup returns CDR1 SGHTA and CDR2 FQGTGA. The CDR3 sequence is CASSSTGGGQTQYF. The CDR3 region has the DNA TGTGCCAGCAGCTCGACAGGGGGTGGGCAGACCCAGTACTTC.

The V gene is TRBV9, the J gene TRBJ1-5; no clear D. CDR1 and CDR2 (germline): SGDLS, YYNGEE. This CDR3 region has 14 residues. With 0 bases removed from V and 5 bases from J, the gap between germline ends came to 9 bases. The CDR3 DNA sequence: TGTGCCAGCAGCGTAGGCCCCCAATATCAGCCCCAGCATTTT. This encodes CASSVGPQYQPQHF. Variable domain in full (rest from reference TRBV9 and TRBJ1-5): DSGVTQTPKHLITATGQRVTLRCSPRSGDLSVYWYQQSLDQGLQFLIQYYNGEERAKGNILERFSAQQFPDLHSELNLSSLELGDSALYFCASSVGPQYQPQHFGDGTRLSIL.

The chain employs TRBV9 and TRBJ1-2; 11 bases match TRBD1. The CDR3 spans 16 residues. Germline lookup yields CDR1 SGDLS and CDR2 YYNGEE. The trim removed 0 bases at V and 5 bases at J, leaving 6 bases unmatched. The DNA of the CDR3 is TGTGCCAGCAGCGTAGGAGGGGACAGGGGGAGGTATGGCTACACCTTC. It yields the protein CASSVGGDRGRYGYTF.

This clone was recorded a few times. V is TRBV19 and J is TRBJ2-7, with D hard to call. V lost 4 bases to trimming and J lost 0 bases, with 16 bases between them. CDR1 and CDR2 (germline): LNHDA, SQIVND (reference sequence). The CDR3 runs to 16 residues. CDR3 in amino acids: CASSNPPGESSYEQYF. In nucleotides, the CDR3 is TGTGCCAGTAGTAATCCCCCAGGAGAGAGCTCCTACGAGCAGTACTTC.

The J gene is TRBJ2-7, the V gene TRBV11-3; 7 bases match TRBD2. J was trimmed by 2 bases and V by 4 bases; bases with no gene match: 8. Germline V CDR1 and CDR2: SGHNT, YENEEA. This CDR3 region has 15 residues. The CDR3 DNA reads as TGTGCCAGCAGCTGGGGGGGGAGTGGCCCCTACGAGCAGTACTTC. It codes for CASSWGGSGPYEQYF.

The J gene is TRBJ2-3, the V gene TRBV5-8, with D possibly called TRBD1 or TRBD2 (5 bases each). The germline CDR1 and CDR2 sequences are SGHTS and YDEGEE. V was trimmed by 0 bases and J by 0 bases, leaving 5 bases between them. The CDR3 covers 14 residues. CDR3 protein: CASSLGGSTDTQYF. CDR3 DNA sequence: TGTGCCAGCAGCTTGGGGGGGAGCACAGATACGCAGTATTTT.

V gene TRBV27 combines with J gene TRBJ2-7; weak D call: TRBD1 (7 bases). Trimming took 4 bases from V and 0 from J, leaving 10 bases between them. The CDR3 is 14 residues long. Germline-derived CDR1 and CDR2 are MNHEY and SMNVEV (reference sequence). The CDR3 coding sequence is TGTGCCAGCAGTTCAGGGGGGAGCTCCTACGAGCAGTACTTC. Protein product: CASSSGGSSYEQYF.